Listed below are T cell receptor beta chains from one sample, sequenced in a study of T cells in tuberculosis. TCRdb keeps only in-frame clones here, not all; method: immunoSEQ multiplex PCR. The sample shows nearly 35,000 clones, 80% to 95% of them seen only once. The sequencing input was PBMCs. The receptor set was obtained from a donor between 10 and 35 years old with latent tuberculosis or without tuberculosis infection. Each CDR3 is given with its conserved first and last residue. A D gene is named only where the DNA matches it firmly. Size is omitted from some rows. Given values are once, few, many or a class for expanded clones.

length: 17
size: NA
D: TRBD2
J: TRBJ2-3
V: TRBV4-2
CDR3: CASSQRTSGGDIDTQYF
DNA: TGTGCCAGCAGCCAGAGGACTAGCGGCGGAGATATAGATACGCAGTATTTT

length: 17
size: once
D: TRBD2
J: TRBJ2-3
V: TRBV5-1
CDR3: CASSLGGLAGGTDTQYF
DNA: TGCGCCAGCAGCTTGGGGGGACTAGCGGGAGGCACAGATACGCAGTATTTT

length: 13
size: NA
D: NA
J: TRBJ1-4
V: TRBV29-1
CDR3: CSAGAWAGEKLFF
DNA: TGCAGCGCCGGCGCGTGGGCAGGTGAAAAACTGTTTTTT

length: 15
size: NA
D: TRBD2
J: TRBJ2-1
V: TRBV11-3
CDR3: CASSLSGRGANEQFF
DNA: TGTGCCAGCAGTTTGAGCGGGAGAGGGGCCAATGAGCAGTTCTTC

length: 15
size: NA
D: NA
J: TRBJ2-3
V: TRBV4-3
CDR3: CASSQASYGADTQYF
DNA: TGCGCCAGCAGCCAAGCCTCTTACGGGGCAGATACGCAGTATTTT

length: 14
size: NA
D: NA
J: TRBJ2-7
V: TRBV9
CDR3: CASSAGPPSLEQYF
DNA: TGTGCCAGCAGCGCGGGTCCCCCGTCCCTCGAGCAGTACTTC

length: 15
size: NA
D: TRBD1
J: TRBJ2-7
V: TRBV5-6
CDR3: CASSLLGQGNYEQYF
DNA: TGTGCCAGCAGCTTGCTGGGACAGGGGAACTACGAGCAGTACTTC

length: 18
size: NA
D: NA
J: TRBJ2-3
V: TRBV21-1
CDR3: CASNGQGGGSSSTDTQYF
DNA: TGTGCCAGCAACGGACAGGGTGGCGGCTCTTCTAGCACAGATACGCAGTATTTT

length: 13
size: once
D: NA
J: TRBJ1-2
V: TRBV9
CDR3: CASSALVGGGYTF
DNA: TGTGCCAGCAGCGCCCTAGTGGGAGGGGGCTACACCTTC

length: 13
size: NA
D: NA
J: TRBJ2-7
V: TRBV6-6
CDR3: CASSYSGGLEQYF
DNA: TGTGCCAGCAGTTACTCAGGAGGGCTCGAGCAGTACTTC

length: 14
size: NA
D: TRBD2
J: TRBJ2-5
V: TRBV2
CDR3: CASPGLAERATQYF
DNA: TGTGCCAGCCCGGGACTAGCGGAGCGGGCGACCCAGTACTTC

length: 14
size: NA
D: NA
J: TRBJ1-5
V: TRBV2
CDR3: CASSGTQRNQPQHF
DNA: TGTGCCAGCAGTGGGACACAGCGCAATCAGCCCCAGCATTTT

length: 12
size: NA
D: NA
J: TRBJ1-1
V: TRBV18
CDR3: CASSPRDTEAFF
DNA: TGTGCCAGCTCCCCCCGGGACACTGAAGCTTTCTTT

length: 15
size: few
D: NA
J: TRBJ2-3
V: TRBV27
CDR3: CASSFSLGFTDTQYF
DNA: TGTGCCAGCAGTTTTTCACTCGGTTTCACAGATACGCAGTATTTT

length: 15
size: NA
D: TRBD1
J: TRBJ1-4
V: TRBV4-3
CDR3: CASSQGDRDNEKLFF
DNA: TGCGCCAGCAGCCAAGGGGACAGAGACAATGAAAAACTGTTTTTT

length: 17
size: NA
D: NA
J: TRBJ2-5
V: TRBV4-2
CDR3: CASSQDPVIAEQETQYF
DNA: TGTGCCAGCAGCCAAGATCCTGTGATAGCGGAACAAGAGACCCAGTACTTC

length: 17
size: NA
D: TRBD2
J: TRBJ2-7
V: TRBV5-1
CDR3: CASSLGPSGVSSYEQYF
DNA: TGCGCCAGCAGCTTGGGGCCTAGCGGGGTCAGCTCCTACGAGCAGTACTTC

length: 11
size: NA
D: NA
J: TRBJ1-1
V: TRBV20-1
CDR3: CSASGNTEAFF
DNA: TGCAGTGCCTCGGGAAACACTGAAGCTTTCTTT

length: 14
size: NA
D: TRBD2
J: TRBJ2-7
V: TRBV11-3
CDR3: CASSYGLAGGRQYF
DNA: TGTGCCAGCAGCTACGGACTAGCGGGAGGGCGTCAGTACTTC

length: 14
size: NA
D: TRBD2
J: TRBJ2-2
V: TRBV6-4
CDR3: CASSAGRDTGELFF
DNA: TGTGCCAGCAGTGCAGGGAGGGACACCGGGGAGCTGTTTTTT

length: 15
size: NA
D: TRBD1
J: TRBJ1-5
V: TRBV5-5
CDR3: CASSLGQGSNQPQHF
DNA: TGTGCCAGCAGCTTGGGACAGGGGAGCAATCAGCCCCAGCATTTT

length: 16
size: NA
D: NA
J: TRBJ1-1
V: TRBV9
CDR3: CASSVAGGGRNTEAFF
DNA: TGTGCCAGCAGCGTAGCTGGCGGGGGGCGGAATACTGAAGCTTTCTTT

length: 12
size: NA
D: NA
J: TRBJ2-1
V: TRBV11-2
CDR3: CASSLGSNEQFF
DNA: TGTGCCAGCAGCTTAGGGAGCAATGAGCAGTTCTTC

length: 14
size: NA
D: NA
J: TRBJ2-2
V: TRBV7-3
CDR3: CASSPSTFTGELFF
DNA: TGTGCCAGCAGCCCCTCGACTTTTACCGGGGAGCTGTTTTTT

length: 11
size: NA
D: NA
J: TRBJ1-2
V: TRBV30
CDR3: CAWSVLGRYTF
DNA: TGTGCCTGGAGTGTACTAGGTCGCTACACCTTC

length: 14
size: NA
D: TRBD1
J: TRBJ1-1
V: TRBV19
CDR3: CASSWRTGSTEAFF
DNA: TGTGCCAGTAGTTGGAGGACAGGGAGCACTGAAGCTTTCTTT

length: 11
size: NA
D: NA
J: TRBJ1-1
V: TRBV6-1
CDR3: CASSPGTEAFF
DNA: TGTGCCAGCAGCCCCGGCACTGAAGCTTTCTTT

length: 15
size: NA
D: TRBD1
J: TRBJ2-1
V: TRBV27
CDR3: CASSLSGGYYNEQFF
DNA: TGTGCCAGCAGTTTATCAGGGGGCTACTACAATGAGCAGTTCTTC

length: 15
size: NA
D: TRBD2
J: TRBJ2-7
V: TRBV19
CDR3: CASSITLAGEYEQYF
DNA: TGTGCCAGTAGTATAACACTAGCGGGGGAGTACGAGCAGTACTTC

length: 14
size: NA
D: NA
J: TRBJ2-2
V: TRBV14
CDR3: CASSQLQSTGELFF
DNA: TGTGCCAGCAGCCAACTACAGAGCACCGGGGAGCTGTTTTTT

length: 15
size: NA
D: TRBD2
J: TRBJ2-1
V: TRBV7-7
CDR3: CASSPGTSAYNEQFF
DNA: TGTGCCAGCAGCCCGGGGACTAGCGCTTACAATGAGCAGTTCTTC

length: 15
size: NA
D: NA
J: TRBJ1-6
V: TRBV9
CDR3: CASSGTAIDNSPLHF
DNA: TGTGCCAGCAGCGGGACAGCGATTGATAATTCACCCCTCCACTTT

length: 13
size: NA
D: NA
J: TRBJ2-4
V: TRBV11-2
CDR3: CASSWGSGNIQYF
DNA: TGTGCCAGCAGCTGGGGTAGCGGAAACATTCAGTACTTC

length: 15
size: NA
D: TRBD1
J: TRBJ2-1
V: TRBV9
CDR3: CASNEGQGSYNEQFF
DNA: TGTGCCAGCAACGAGGGACAGGGCTCCTACAATGAGCAGTTCTTC

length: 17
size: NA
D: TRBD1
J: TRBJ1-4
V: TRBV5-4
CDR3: CASSPSGGAATNEKLFF
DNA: TGTGCCAGCAGCCCCTCAGGGGGCGCGGCAACTAATGAAAAACTGTTTTTT

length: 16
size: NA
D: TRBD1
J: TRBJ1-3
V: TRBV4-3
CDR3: CASSQAHRGSGNTIYF
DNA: TGCGCCAGCAGCCAAGCCCACAGGGGCAGCGGAAACACCATATATTTT

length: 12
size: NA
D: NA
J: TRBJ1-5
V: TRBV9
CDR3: CASSVAEGPQHF
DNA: TGTGCCAGCAGCGTAGCTGAGGGGCCCCAGCATTTT

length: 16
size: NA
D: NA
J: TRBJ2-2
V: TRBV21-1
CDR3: CASSKRTGVNTGELFF
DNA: TGTGCCAGCAGCAAAAGGACAGGAGTAAACACCGGGGAGCTGTTTTTT

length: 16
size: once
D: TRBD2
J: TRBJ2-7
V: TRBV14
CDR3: CASSPMPAGGSYEQYF
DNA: TGTGCCAGCAGCCCTATGCCAGCGGGAGGCTCCTACGAGCAGTACTTC

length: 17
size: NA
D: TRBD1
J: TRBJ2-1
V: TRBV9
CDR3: CASSVNRQGGSYNEQFF
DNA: TGTGCCAGCAGCGTAAATCGACAGGGTGGTTCCTACAATGAGCAGTTCTTC

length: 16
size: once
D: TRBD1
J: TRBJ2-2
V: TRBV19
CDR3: CASSIGTGGNTGELFF
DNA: TGTGCCAGTAGTATTGGGACAGGGGGCAACACCGGGGAGCTGTTTTTT

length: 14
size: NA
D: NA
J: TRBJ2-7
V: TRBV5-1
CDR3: CASSFRERDYEQYF
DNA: TGCGCCAGCAGCTTTCGAGAGAGAGATTACGAGCAGTACTTC

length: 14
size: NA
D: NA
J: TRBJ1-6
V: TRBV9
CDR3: CASSVTGGKSPLHF
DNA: TGTGCCAGCAGCGTAACGGGGGGGAAGTCACCCCTCCACTTT

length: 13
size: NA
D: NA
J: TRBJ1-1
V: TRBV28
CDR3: CASGEGRATEAFF
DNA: TGTGCCAGCGGGGAGGGCAGGGCCACTGAAGCTTTCTTT

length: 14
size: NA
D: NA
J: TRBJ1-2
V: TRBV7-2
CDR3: CASSLGEQGYGYTF
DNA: TGTGCCAGCAGCTTAGGGGAACAGGGATACGGCTACACCTTC

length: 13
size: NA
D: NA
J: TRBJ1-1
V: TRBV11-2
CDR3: CASSLAEGTEAFF
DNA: TGTGCCAGCAGCTTAGCCGAGGGCACTGAAGCTTTCTTT

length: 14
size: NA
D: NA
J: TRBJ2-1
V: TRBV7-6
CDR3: CASSPRGQGNEQFF
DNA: TGTGCCAGCAGCCCACGAGGGCAGGGGAATGAGCAGTTCTTC

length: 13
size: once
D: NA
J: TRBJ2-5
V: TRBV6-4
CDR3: CASSSGEEETQYF
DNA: TGTGCCAGCAGTTCGGGGGAGGAAGAGACCCAGTACTTC